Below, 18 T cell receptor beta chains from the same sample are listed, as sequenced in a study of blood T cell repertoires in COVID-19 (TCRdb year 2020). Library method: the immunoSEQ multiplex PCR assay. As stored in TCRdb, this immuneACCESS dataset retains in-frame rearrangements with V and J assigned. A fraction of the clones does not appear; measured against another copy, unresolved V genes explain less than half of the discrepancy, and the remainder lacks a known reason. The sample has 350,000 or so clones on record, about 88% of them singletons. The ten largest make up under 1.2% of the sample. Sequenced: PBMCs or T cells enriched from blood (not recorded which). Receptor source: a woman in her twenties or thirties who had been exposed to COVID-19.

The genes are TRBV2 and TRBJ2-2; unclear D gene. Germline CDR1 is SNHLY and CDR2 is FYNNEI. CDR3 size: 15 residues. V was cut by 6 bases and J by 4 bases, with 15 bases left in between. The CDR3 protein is CASRLGDAITGELFF. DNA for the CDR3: TGTGCCAGCAGACTGGGCGACGCGATCACCGGGGAGCTGTTTTTT.

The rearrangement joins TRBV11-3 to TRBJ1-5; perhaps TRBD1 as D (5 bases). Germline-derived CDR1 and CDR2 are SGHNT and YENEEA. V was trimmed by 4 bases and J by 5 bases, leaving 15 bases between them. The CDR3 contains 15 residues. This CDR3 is CASSSGRVYHQPQHF. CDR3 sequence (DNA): TGTGCCAGCAGCTCGGGCAGGGTGTATCATCAGCCCCAGCATTTT.

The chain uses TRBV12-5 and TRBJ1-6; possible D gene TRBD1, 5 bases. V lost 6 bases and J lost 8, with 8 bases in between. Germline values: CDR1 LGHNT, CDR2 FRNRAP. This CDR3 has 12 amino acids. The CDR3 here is CASGPGDSPLHF. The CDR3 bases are TGTGCTAGTGGCCCGGGGGATTCACCCCTCCACTTT.

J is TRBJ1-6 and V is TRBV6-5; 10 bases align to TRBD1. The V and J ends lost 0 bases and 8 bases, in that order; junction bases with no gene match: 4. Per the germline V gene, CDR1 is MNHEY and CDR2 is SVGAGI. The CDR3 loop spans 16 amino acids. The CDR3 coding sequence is TGTGCCAGCAGTTACTCACAGGGACAGGGGTATTCACCCCTCCACTTT. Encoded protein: CASSYSQGQGYSPLHF.

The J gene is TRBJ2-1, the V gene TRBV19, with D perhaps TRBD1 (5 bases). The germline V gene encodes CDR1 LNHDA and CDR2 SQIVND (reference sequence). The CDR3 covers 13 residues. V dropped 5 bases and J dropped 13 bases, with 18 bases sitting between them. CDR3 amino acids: CASSLRQTREQFF. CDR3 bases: TGTGCCAGTAGTCTTCGACAGACCAGGGAACAGTTCTTC.

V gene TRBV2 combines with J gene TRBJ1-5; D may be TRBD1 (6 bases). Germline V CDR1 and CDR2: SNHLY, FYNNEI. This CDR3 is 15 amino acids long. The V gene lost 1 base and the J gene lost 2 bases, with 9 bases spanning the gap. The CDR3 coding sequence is TGTGCCAGCAGTGAAGAGGGGGGGGGCAATCAGCCCCAGCATTTT. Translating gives CASSEEGGGNQPQHF. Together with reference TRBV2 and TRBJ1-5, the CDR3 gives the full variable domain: EPEVTQTPSHQVTQMGQEVILRCVPISNHLYFYWYRQILGQKVEFLVSFYNNEISEKSEIFDDQFSVERPDGSNFTLKIRSTKLEDSAMYFCASSEEGGGNQPQHFGDGTRLSIL.

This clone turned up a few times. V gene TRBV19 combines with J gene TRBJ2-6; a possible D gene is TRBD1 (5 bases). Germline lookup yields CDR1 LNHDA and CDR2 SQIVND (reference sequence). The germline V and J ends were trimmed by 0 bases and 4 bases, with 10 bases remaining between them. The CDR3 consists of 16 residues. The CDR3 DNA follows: TGTGCCAGTAGTATAGATCAGGGAACGGGGGCCAACGTCCTGACTTTC. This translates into CASSIDQGTGANVLTF.

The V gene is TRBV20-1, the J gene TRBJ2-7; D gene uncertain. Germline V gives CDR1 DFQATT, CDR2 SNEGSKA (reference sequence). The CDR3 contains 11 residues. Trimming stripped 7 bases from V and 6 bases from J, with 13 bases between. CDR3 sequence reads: CSVATPLEQYF. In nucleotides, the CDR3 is TGCAGTGTCGCGACACCTCTCGAGCAGTACTTC.

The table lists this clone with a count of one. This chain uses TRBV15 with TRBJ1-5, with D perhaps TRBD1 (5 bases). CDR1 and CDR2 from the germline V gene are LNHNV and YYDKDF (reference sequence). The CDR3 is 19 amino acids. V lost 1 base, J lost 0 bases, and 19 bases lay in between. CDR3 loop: CATSRASTTGALSNQPQHF. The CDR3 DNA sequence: TGTGCCACCAGCAGAGCCTCGACCACAGGTGCCCTTAGCAATCAGCCCCAGCATTTT.

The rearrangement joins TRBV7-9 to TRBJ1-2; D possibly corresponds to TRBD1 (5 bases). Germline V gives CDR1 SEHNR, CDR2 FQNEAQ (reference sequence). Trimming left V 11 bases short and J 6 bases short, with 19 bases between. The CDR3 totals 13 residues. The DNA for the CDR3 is TGTGCCGGGGCAGGGTTCTTGGGGCATGGCTACACCTTC. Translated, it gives CAGAGFLGHGYTF.

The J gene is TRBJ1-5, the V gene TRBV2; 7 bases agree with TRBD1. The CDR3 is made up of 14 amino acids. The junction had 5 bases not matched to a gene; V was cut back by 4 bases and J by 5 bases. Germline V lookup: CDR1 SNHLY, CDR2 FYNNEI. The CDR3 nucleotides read TGTGCCAGCAGTGGGGAGCAGGGGGATCAGCCCCAGCATTTT. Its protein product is CASSGEQGDQPQHF.

CDR3 amino acids: CASTAGGSYNEQFF. In DNA, the CDR3 is TGTGCCAGCACCGCGGGAGGTAGCTACAATGAGCAGTTCTTC. V gene TRBV6-5 combines with J gene TRBJ2-1; 8 nucleotides line up with TRBD2. Per germline, CDR1 MNHEY and CDR2 SVGAGI. After removal of 7 bases from V and 3 bases from J, the junction contained 5 bases not matched to a gene. The CDR3 runs 14 residues.

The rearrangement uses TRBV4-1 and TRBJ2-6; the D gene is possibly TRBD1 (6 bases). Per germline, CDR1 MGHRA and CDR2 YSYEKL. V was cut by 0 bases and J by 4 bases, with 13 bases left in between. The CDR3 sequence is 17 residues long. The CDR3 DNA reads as TGCGCCAGCAGCCAAGAGTCAGGGGCAGAGGGGGCCAACGTCCTGACTTTC. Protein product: CASSQESGAEGANVLTF.

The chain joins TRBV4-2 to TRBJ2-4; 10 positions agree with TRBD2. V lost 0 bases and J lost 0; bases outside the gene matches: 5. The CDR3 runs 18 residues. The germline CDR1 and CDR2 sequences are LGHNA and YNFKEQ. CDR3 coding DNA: TGTGCCAGCAGCCAAGATGGGCTAGCGGGGGTAGCCAAAAACATTCAGTACTTC. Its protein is CASSQDGLAGVAKNIQYF.

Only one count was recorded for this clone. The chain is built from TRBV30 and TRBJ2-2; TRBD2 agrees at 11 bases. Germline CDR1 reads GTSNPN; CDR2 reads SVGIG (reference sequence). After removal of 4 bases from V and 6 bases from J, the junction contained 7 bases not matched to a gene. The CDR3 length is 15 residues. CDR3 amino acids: CAWMPRTSGPGELFF. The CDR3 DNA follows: TGTGCCTGGATGCCACGGACTAGCGGGCCCGGGGAGCTGTTTTTT.

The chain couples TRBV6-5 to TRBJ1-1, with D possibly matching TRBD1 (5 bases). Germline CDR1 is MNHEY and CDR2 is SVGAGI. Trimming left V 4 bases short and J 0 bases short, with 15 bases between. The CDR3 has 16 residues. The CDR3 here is CASSSHLAGMNTEAFF. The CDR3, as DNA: TGTGCCAGCAGTTCCCACCTTGCAGGGATGAACACTGAAGCTTTCTTT.

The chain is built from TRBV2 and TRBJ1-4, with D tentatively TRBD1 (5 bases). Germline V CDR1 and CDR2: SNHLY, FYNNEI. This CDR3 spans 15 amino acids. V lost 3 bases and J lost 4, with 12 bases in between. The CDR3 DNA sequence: TGTGCCAGCAGTGATCGGGGGGACGGTAATGAAAAACTGTTTTTT. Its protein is CASSDRGDGNEKLFF.

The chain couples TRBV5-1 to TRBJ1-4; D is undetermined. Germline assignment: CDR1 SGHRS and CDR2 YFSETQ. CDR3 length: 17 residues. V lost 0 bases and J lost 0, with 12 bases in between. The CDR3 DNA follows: TGCGCCAGCAGCTTGGGAGGGAACAGTGCAACTAATGAAAAACTGTTTTTT. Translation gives CASSLGGNSATNEKLFF.